The following is a TCR beta chain sequence with its context. With a much larger clone just one base away, this may be a read error. This CDR3 contains 14 residues. Germline V CDR1 and CDR2: MDHEN, SYDVKM. This specimen belongs to a study of regulatory T cells in long-lasting Graves disease. Library construction for TCR beta used iRepertoire HTBI primers and Arm-PCR of CDR3 regions. TCRdb analysed the multiplex PCR reads with MiXCR anew, one entry per CDR3 protein. The sample holds about 470,000 distinct CDR3 sequences, less than 25% seen once. The sample's time point: persistent/refractory GD, antithyroid drugs over 5 years with positive TRAb. RNA extracted from PBMCs served as the sequencing template.

The sequence derives from a female donor with Graves disease. J is TRBJ1-4 and V is TRBV28; TRBD1 agrees at 7 bases. The specimen comprised peripheral blood mononuclear cells (PBMCs), sampled when the disease was refractory, from a patient treated with antithyroid drugs. Here the CDR3 reads CAGSRQGFEEKLFF. In nucleotides, the CDR3 is TGTGCCGGCAGTCGACAGGGATTTGAAGAAAAACTGTTTTTT.